This record concerns one T cell receptor (beta chain) sequence. The CDR3 totals 12 residues. From germline, CDR1 is MNHEY and CDR2 SVGEGT. The data were obtained in a study of monozygotic twins with inflammatory bowel disease. From its re-call of the 5' RACE reads, TCRdb lists each CDR3 protein once, without DNA. This repertoire includes 200,000 to 250,000 distinct CDR3 sequences. The sequenced sample consisted of blood. This receptor was obtained from a human donor with ulcerative colitis or Crohn's disease, or a healthy co-twin of an affected twin (not recorded which). The V gene is TRBV6-2 or TRBV6-3, the J gene TRBJ2-7; the D call from TCRdb, TRBD1, cannot be confirmed without DNA. This chain's CDR3 is CASSGQGPEQYF.